This TCR beta chain is drawn from a study of response to subunit inactivated influenza vaccine. This clonotype was detected only a few times. MiXCR, run by TCRdb on the RT-PCR reads, gives a single entry per CDR3 protein. Seen here are 150,000 or so distinct CDR3 sequences, roughly a tenth observed once, and the top ten hold around 33%. CDR1 is MNHEY and CDR2 is SVGEGT in the germline V gene. This CDR3 region has 16 residues. V was pared by 3 bases and J by 0 bases, with 8 bases of the junction left unmatched. This TCR was recovered from a man aged 50-75 years who received an inactivated influenza vaccine. This chain uses TRBV6-2 or TRBV6-3 with TRBJ2-7; 7 nucleotides agree with TRBD2. The sequences come from CD8+ T cells sorted from PBMCs, collected 23 months after vaccination. The CDR3 DNA follows: TGTGCCAGCAGTTATTATGGGCTAGCGGTCTCCTACGAGCAGTACTTC. Encoded protein: CASSYYGLAVSYEQYF.